These 30 T cell receptor beta chains were sequenced from one sample in a study of CD8 T cells in ankylosing spondylitis. Study results and caveats: What appeared characteristic of ankylosing spondylitis blood was a TCR beta motif of several highly homologous variants.

These receptors' antigens are unknown. TCRdb re-called the 5' RACE reads through MiXCR, storing one row per CDR3 protein. There are around 430,000 distinct CDR3 sequences in the sample; roughly a sixth occur only once, and under 1.2% lies in the top ten. Sequenced material: blood, either unsorted or a sorted T cell fraction (not recorded which). The receptors originated from a male donor with ankylosing spondylitis.

This clonotype was seen at least ten times. The rearrangement joins TRBV20-1 to TRBJ2-7, with D possibly being TRBD2 (5 bases). This CDR3 has 21 residues. Germline-derived CDR1 and CDR2 are DFQATT and SNEGSKA (reference sequence). The V end was cut by 0 bases, the J end by 3 bases, with 33 bases between. The CDR3 spells CSARDWPLSRTSAKILYEQYF. The CDR3 DNA sequence: TGCAGTGCTAGAGATTGGCCTCTTAGCCGAACTAGTGCGAAGATCCTCTACGAGCAGTACTTC.

This clonotype was recorded many times. The chain uses TRBV10-3 and TRBJ2-3; D is unclear. Germline assignment: CDR1 ENHRY and CDR2 SYGVKD. V was clipped by 5 bases and J by 2 bases, with 2 bases between them. The length of the CDR3 is 11 residues. The CDR3 protein is CAISTTDTQYF. The CDR3 DNA reads as TGTGCCATCAGTACCACAGATACGCAGTATTTT.

This clonotype was found many times. The rearrangement uses TRBV12-3 or TRBV12-4 and TRBJ1-2; D is perhaps TRBD1 (6 bases). V was cut by 6 bases and J by 8 bases, with 13 bases left in between. This CDR3 is 12 amino acids long. DNA of the CDR3: TGTGCCAGCAGAAGGGACACGTCCGGCTACACCTTC. Its protein is CASRRDTSGYTF.

This clonotype was seen a few times. The genes are TRBV20-1 and TRBJ1-1; TRBD1 matches at 9 bases. The V gene end was trimmed by 6 bases and the J gene end by 0 bases; junction bases not matched to a gene: 11. The CDR3 runs to 16 residues. Germline CDR1 DFQATT, CDR2 SNEGSKA (reference sequence). The CDR3 sequence is CSARLLDRGLNTEAFF. The DNA for the CDR3 is TGCAGTGCACGGCTCTTGGACAGGGGCTTGAACACTGAAGCTTTCTTT.

This clonotype was seen ten or more times. The J gene is TRBJ2-2, the V gene TRBV7-9; no definite D call. Trimming pared 3 bases from V and 1 base from J, leaving 12 bases between. The CDR3 loop spans 16 amino acids. The germline CDR1 and CDR2 sequences are SEHNR and FQNEAQ (reference sequence). DNA for the CDR3: TGTGCCAGCAGCTTTGCCAGATCGGGGAACACCGGGGAGCTGTTTTTT. As protein: CASSFARSGNTGELFF.

This clonotype showed up just a few times. The chain has TRBV30 and TRBJ1-2; TRBD1 aligns across 8 bases. Germline CDR1 reads GTSNPN; CDR2 reads SVGIG (reference sequence). The CDR3 length is 12 residues. Trimming took 1 base from V and 8 from J; bases not matched to a gene: 3. CDR3 bases: TGTGCCTGGAGTGACCGGGACAGGGGCTACACCTTC. Translation gives CAWSDRDRGYTF.

V gene TRBV20-1 combines with J gene TRBJ2-6, with 12 nucleotides matching TRBD2. Per the germline V gene, CDR1 is DFQATT and CDR2 is SNEGSKA (reference sequence). The CDR3 sequence is 16 residues long. V gave up 1 base and J gave up 4 bases; unmatched junction bases: 2. The CDR3 sequence is CSARGLAGAGANVLTF. The CDR3 nucleotides read TGCAGTGCTAGAGGACTAGCGGGAGCCGGGGCCAACGTCCTGACTTTC.

This clonotype was observed once. The J gene is TRBJ2-1, the V gene TRBV7-6; TRBD1 matches 8 bases. The V segment lost 5 bases and the J segment 1 base; nucleotides outside the gene matches: 7. Germline values: CDR1 SGHVS, CDR2 FNYEAQ. The CDR3 runs to 16 residues. The CDR3 loop reads CASSSDRGSSYNEQFF. CDR3 in DNA: TGTGCCAGCAGCAGCGACAGGGGTAGTTCCTACAATGAGCAGTTCTTC. Full variable domain (outside the CDR3, taken from reference TRBV7-6 and TRBJ2-1): GAGVSQSPRYKVTKRGQDVALRCDPISGHVSLYWYRQALGQGPEFLTYFNYEAQQDKSGLPNDRFSAERPEGSISTLTIQRTEQRDSAMYRCASSSDRGSSYNEQFFGPGTRLTVL.

In its sample, this clonotype was seen a few times. The chain uses TRBV20-1 and TRBJ2-2; the match to TRBD2 covers 11 bases. This CDR3 has 16 residues. V shed 3 bases and J 6 bases; nucleotides not matched to a gene: 9. Germline CDR1 is DFQATT and CDR2 is SNEGSKA (reference sequence). Written as DNA, the CDR3 is TGCAGTGCTAGCTCCGGACTAGCGGGCAACCCCGGGGAGCTGTTTTTT. The encoded protein is CSASSGLAGNPGELFF.

The chain recombines TRBV6-1 with TRBJ2-3; 7 positions agree with TRBD2. Germline loops: CDR1 MNHNS, CDR2 SASEGT. The CDR3 sequence is 14 residues long. The J segment lost 1 base and the V segment lost 6 bases, leaving 4 bases of the junction unmatched. In DNA, the CDR3 is TGTGCCAGCAGGCCGGGGAGGGGCACAGATACGCAGTATTTT. Its translation: CASRPGRGTDTQYF.

This clonotype was detected ten times or more. The V call is TRBV12-3 or TRBV12-4, the J call TRBJ1-5; D gene uncertain. The V and J ends lost 5 bases and 2 bases respectively, with 13 bases between them. The CDR3 loop spans 15 amino acids. The CDR3 is CASSRTEVGNQPQHF. The CDR3 DNA sequence: TGTGCCAGCAGTCGGACGGAAGTGGGCAATCAGCCCCAGCATTTT.

This clonotype occurred a few times. The rearrangement joins TRBV20-1 to TRBJ2-3, with a weak D call TRBD2 (5 bases). V lost 6 bases, J lost 6 bases, and 16 bases lay in between. Germline CDR1 and CDR2: DFQATT and SNEGSKA (reference sequence). The CDR3 is 13 amino acids. Written as DNA, the CDR3 is TGCAGTGCGGCTATCGAGGAGCGGGATACGCAGTATTTT. It translates to CSAAIEERDTQYF.

J is TRBJ1-3 and V is TRBV19; D possibly corresponds to TRBD1 (5 bases). The CDR3 has 15 amino acids. Trimming removed 5 bases at V and 4 bases at J, with 15 bases between. Looked up from germline, CDR1 is LNHDA and CDR2 is SQIVND (reference sequence). The chain's CDR3 is CASSPIGAVGNTIYF. The CDR3, as DNA: TGTGCCAGTAGTCCCATTGGGGCAGTCGGAAACACCATATATTTT.

This clonotype occurred many times. The V and J genes are TRBV20-1 and TRBJ2-7; no firm D call. V dropped 0 bases and J dropped 0 bases, with 9 bases sitting between them. Germline lookup yields CDR1 DFQATT and CDR2 SNEGSKA (reference sequence). CDR3 length: 14 amino acids. This chain's CDR3 is CSARDVRSSYEQYF. For the CDR3, the DNA is TGCAGTGCTAGAGATGTCAGGAGCTCCTACGAGCAGTACTTC.

The chain combines TRBV7-2 with TRBJ1-4; TRBD1 agrees at 11 bases. J lost 5 bases, V lost 1 base, and 3 bases had no gene match. Germline CDR1 reads SGHTA; CDR2 reads FQGNSA. This CDR3 spans 16 amino acids. The CDR3 protein is CASSLVGTGGNEKLFF. The CDR3, as DNA: TGTGCCAGCAGCTTAGTCGGGACAGGGGGAAATGAAAAACTGTTTTTT.

The chain has TRBV11-2 and TRBJ2-1; maybe TRBD1 (6 bases). V was pared by 3 bases and J by 1 base, with 13 bases between. Germline assignment: CDR1 SGHAT and CDR2 FQNNGV. This CDR3 is 16 amino acids long. As DNA, the CDR3 is TGTGCCAGCAGCTTGAGGCAGGGGATATCCTACAATGAGCAGTTCTTC. It codes for CASSLRQGISYNEQFF.

This clonotype was seen only a few times. The chain has TRBV18 and TRBJ1-1; 9 nucleotides line up with TRBD1. Germline CDR1 and CDR2: KGHSH and LQKENI. V lost 1 base, J lost 4 bases, and 7 bases stayed unmatched. This CDR3 is 16 amino acids long. DNA of the CDR3: TGTGCCAGCTCACCACAAACAGGGGGCGCGGGCACTGAAGCTTTCTTT. Translated, it gives CASSPQTGGAGTEAFF.

CDR3 region: CASKDRISGNTIYF. DNA for the CDR3: TGTGCCAGCAAGGACAGGATCTCTGGAAACACCATATATTTT. The J gene is TRBJ1-3, the V gene TRBV21-1; the D call of TRBD1 is as the table states it, not checked on the DNA. TRBV21-1 is classified as a pseudogene. This CDR3 region has 14 residues.

The chain links TRBV5-8 to TRBJ2-1; D is possibly TRBD1 (5 bases). The germline V gene has CDR1 SGHTS and CDR2 YDEGEE. The CDR3 is 15 amino acids. Trimming removed 2 bases at V and 8 bases at J, with 17 bases between. In DNA form, the CDR3 reads TGTGCCAGCAGCTTAAATTCAGCAGGGATGGATGAGCAGTTCTTC. Translated: CASSLNSAGMDEQFF.

V and J are TRBV28 and TRBJ2-3, with D perhaps matching TRBD1 (6 bases). CDR3 length: 12 residues. From germline, CDR1 is MDHEN and CDR2 SYDVKM. V was shortened by 6 bases and J by 9 bases, with 13 bases between the two germline ends. CDR3 amino acids: CASSLGDKTQYF. CDR3 nucleotide sequence: TGTGCCAGCAGCCTGGGGGACAAAACGCAGTATTTT.

The gene calls are TRBV28 and TRBJ2-5; D tentatively reads TRBD1 or TRBD2 (5 bases each). Per germline, CDR1 MDHEN and CDR2 SYDVKM. V lost 6 bases and J lost 5, with 10 bases in between. This CDR3 is 12 amino acids long. This CDR3 reads CASRNWGETQYF. The DNA for the CDR3 is TGTGCCAGCAGGAACTGGGGGGAGACCCAGTACTTC.

This clonotype was observed a few times. This rearrangement joins TRBV3-1 to TRBJ1-2; no clear D. The germline V gene encodes CDR1 LGHDT and CDR2 YNNKEL (reference sequence). The CDR3 sequence is 14 residues long. V lost 1 base to trimming and J lost 3 bases, with 9 bases between them. In nucleotides, the CDR3 is TGTGCCAGCAGCCAAGTGGTTTCATACTATGGCTACACCTTC. Protein sequence: CASSQVVSYYGYTF.

The chain links TRBV2 to TRBJ1-5; 11 nucleotides line up with TRBD1. The J segment lost 6 bases and the V segment lost 6 bases, leaving 7 bases of the junction unmatched. The CDR3 is 15 residues long. Germline CDR1 SNHLY, CDR2 FYNNEI. The CDR3 loop is CASRAGQGAGQPQHF. The CDR3 region has the DNA TGTGCCAGCAGGGCTGGACAGGGGGCTGGTCAGCCCCAGCATTTT.

This clonotype was counted only a few times. The chain carries TRBV12-3 or TRBV12-4 and TRBJ2-1; D call uncertain. The CDR3 length is 14 residues. The V end lost 3 bases, the J end lost 8 bases, and 14 bases lay between the germline ends. CDR3 coding DNA: TGTGCCAGCAGTTTGACCCGGAGCGTGGATGAGCAGTTCTTC. It translates to CASSLTRSVDEQFF.

This clonotype has a handful of counts. The DNA is left out, because the CDR3 cannot be placed on it with certainty; the CDR3 is given as TCRdb lists it. The gene calls are TRBV5-1 and TRBJ2-5; TRBD2, the table's D call, was not compared with the DNA. The germline gives CDR1 SGHRS, CDR2 YFSETQ. The length of the CDR3 is 20 amino acids, counting both ends. The chain's CDR3 is CASSLYTTTSVLAVEETQYF.

This clonotype was seen at least ten times. V gene TRBV4-3 combines with J gene TRBJ2-2; D perhaps matches TRBD1 (5 bases). CDR3 length: 14 residues. The ends were cut back, 0 bases at V and 5 bases at J, with 7 bases in the middle. Looked up from germline, CDR1 is LGHNA and CDR2 is YSLEER. DNA for the CDR3: TGCGCCAGCAGCCAAGATGGGGCAACCGGGGAGCTGTTTTTT. It is translated as CASSQDGATGELFF.

This clonotype was observed a handful of times. The genes are TRBV11-1 and TRBJ1-2; 7 bases match TRBD1. Looked up from germline, CDR1 is SGHAT and CDR2 is FQDESV (reference sequence). Trimming removed 9 bases from V and 8 bases from J; junction bases left unmatched: 33. This CDR3 spans 20 amino acids. The CDR3 loop reads CASMTVSGGTQGGSFRGYTF. The CDR3 DNA sequence: TGTGCCAGTATGACCGTTTCAGGGGGAACTCAAGGGGGTTCATTTCGCGGCTACACCTTC.

This clonotype was counted a few times. This sequence joins TRBV12-3 or TRBV12-4 and TRBJ1-1; D is uncertain. The CDR3 spans 16 residues. V shed 3 bases and J shed 1 base, with 15 bases lying between them. CDR3 residues: CASSFNHPAENTEAFF. CDR3 in DNA: TGTGCCAGCAGTTTTAATCACCCAGCCGAGAACACTGAAGCTTTCTTT.

Ten or more counts support this clonotype. The V call is TRBV10-2, the J call TRBJ2-1, with 9 positions matching TRBD2. The junction had 10 bases not matched to a gene; V was cut back by 7 bases and J by 9 bases. Germline V gene data show CDR1 as WSHSY and CDR2 as SAAADI. This CDR3 is 14 amino acids long. The CDR3, as DNA: TGCGCCAGCATTCGCCTAGCGGGGTGGGGTGAGCAGTTCTTC. Translating it yields CASIRLAGWGEQFF.

This clonotype showed up many times. V usage is TRBV29-1 and J usage is TRBJ1-2, with D perhaps matching TRBD1 (5 bases). Germline-derived CDR1 and CDR2 are SQVTM and ANQGSEA. Trimming shortened V by 7 bases and J by 3 bases, and 12 bases separated the two germline ends. The length of the CDR3 is 12 residues. The CDR3 sequence: CSATDTYYGYTF. The CDR3 DNA follows: TGCAGCGCTACGGACACCTACTATGGCTACACCTTC.